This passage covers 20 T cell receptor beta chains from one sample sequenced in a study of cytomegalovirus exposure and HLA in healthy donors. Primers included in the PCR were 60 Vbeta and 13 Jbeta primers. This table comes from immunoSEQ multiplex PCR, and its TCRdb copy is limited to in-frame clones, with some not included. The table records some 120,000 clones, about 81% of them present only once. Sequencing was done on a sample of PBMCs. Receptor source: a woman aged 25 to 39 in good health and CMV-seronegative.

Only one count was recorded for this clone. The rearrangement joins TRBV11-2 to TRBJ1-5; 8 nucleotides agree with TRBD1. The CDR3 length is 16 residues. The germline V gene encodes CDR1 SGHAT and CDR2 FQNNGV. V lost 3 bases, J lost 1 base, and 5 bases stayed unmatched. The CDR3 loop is CASSLGRGLSNQPQHF. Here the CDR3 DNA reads TGTGCCAGCAGCTTGGGCAGGGGGCTAAGCAATCAGCCCCAGCATTTT.

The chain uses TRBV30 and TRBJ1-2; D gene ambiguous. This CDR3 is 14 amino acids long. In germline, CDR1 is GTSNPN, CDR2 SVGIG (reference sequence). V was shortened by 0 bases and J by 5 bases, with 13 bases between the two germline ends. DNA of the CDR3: TGTGCCTGGAGTGTTGGTTGGAGAGCGTATGGCTACACCTTC. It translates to CAWSVGWRAYGYTF. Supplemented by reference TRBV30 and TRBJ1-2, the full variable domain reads SQTIHQWPATLVQPVGSPLSLECTVEGTSNPNLYWYRQAAGRGLQLLFYSVGIGQISSEVPQNLSASRPQDRQFILSSKKLLLSDSGFYLCAWSVGWRAYGYTFGSGTRLTVV.

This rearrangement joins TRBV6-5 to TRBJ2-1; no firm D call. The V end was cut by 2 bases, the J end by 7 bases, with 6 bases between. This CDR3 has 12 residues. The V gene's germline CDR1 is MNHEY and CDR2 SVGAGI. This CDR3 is CASSYSQNEQFF. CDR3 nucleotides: TGTGCCAGCAGTTACAGTCAGAATGAGCAGTTCTTC.

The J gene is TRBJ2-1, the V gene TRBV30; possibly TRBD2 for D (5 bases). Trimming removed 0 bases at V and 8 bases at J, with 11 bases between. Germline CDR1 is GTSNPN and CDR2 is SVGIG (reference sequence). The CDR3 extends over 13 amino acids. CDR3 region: CAWSVRGNHEQFF. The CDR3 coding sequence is TGTGCCTGGAGTGTAAGAGGGAACCATGAGCAGTTCTTC.

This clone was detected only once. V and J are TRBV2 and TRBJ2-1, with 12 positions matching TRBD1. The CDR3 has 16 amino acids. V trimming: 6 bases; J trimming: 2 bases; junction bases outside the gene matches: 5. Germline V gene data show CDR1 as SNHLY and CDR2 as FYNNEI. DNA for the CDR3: TGTGCCAGCAGGGGACAGGGGGCAAAGGCCTACAATGAGCAGTTCTTC. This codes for CASRGQGAKAYNEQFF.

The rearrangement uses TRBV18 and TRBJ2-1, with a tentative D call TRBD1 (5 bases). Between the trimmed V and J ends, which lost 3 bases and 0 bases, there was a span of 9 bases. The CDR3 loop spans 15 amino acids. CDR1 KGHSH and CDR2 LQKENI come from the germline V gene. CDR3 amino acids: CASSPWQGSYNEQFF. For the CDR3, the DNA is TGTGCCAGCTCACCCTGGCAGGGCTCCTACAATGAGCAGTTCTTC.

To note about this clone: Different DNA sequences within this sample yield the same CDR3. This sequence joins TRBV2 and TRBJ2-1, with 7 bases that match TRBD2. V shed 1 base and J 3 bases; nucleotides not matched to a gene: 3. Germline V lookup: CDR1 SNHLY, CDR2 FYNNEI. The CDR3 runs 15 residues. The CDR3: CASSEGTSLYNEQFF. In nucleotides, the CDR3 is TGTGCCAGCAGTGAAGGGACTAGTCTCTACAATGAGCAGTTCTTC. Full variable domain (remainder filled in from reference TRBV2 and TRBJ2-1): EPEVTQTPSHQVTQMGQEVILRCVPISNHLYFYWYRQILGQKVEFLVSFYNNEISEKSEIFDDQFSVERPDGSNFTLKIRSTKLEDSAMYFCASSEGTSLYNEQFFGPGTRLTVL.

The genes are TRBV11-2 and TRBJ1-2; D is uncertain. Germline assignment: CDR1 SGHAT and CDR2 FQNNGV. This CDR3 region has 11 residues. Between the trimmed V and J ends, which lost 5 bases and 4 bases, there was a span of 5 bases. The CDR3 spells CASSHSYGYTF. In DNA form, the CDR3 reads TGTGCCAGCAGCCACTCCTATGGCTACACCTTC.

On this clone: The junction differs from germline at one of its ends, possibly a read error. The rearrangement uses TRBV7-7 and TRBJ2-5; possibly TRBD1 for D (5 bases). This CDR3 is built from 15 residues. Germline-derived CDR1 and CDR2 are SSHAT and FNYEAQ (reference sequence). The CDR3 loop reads CASSLGLGAQETQYF. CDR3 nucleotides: TGTGCTAGCAGCTTAGGTCTAGGGGCTCAAGAGACCCAGTACTTC.

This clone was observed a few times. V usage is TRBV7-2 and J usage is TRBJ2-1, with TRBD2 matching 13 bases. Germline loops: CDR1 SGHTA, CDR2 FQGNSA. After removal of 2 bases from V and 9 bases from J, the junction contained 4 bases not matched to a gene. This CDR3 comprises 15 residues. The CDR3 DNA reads TGTGCCAGCAGCTTAAGCGGGACTAGCGGGATTGAGCAGTTCTTC. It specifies CASSLSGTSGIEQFF.

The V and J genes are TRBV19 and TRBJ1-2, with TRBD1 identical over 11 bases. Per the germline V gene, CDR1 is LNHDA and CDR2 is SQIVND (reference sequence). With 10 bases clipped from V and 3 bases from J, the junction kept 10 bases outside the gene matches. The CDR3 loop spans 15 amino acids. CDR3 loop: CATTPGQGAHYGYTF. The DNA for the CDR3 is TGTGCCACCACACCCGGACAGGGGGCCCACTATGGCTACACCTTC.

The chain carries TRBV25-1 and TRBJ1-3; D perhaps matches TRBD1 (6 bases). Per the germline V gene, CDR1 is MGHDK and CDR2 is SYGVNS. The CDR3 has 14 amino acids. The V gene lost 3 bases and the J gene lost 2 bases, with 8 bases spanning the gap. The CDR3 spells CASSDRGAGNTIYF. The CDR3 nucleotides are TGTGCCAGCAGTGACAGGGGAGCTGGAAACACCATATATTTT. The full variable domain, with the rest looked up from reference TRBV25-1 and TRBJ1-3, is EADIYQTPRYLVIGTGKKITLECSQTMGHDKMYWYQQDPGMELHLIHYSYGVNSTEKGDLSSESTVSRIRTEHFPLTLESARPSHTSQYLCASSDRGAGNTIYFGEGSWLTVV.

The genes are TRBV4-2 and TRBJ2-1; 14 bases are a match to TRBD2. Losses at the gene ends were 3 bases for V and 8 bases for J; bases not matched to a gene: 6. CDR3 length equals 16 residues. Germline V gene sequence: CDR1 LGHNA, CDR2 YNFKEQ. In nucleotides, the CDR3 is TGTGCCAGCAGCCACACGGGACTAGCGGGAGTCTATGAGCAGTTCTTC. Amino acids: CASSHTGLAGVYEQFF.

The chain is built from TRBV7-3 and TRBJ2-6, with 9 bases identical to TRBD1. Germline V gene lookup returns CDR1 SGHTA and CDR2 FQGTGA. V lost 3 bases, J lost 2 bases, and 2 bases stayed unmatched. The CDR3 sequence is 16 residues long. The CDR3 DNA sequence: TGTGCCAGCAGCTTCGGACAGGGGACTGGGGCCAACGTCCTGACTTTC. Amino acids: CASSFGQGTGANVLTF.

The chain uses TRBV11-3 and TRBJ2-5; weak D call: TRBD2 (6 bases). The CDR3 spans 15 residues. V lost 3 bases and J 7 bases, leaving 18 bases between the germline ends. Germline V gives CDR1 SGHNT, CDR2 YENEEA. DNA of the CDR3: TGTGCCAGCAGCTTTGGGACTCTACATGCGGGGACCCAGTACTTC. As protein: CASSFGTLHAGTQYF.

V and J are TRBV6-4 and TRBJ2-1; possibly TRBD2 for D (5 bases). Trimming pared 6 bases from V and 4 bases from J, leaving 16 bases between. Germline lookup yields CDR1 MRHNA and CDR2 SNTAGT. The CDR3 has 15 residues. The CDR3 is CASSAEGLPYNEQFF. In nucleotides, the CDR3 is TGTGCCAGCAGCGCCGAAGGACTTCCTTACAATGAGCAGTTCTTC.

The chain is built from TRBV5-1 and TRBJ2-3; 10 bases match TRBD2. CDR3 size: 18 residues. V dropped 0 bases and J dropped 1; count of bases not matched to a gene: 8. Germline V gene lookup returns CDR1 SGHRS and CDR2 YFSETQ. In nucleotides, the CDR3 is TGCGCCAGCAGCTTGGTGCCTAGCGGGAGTGGGGGCACAGATACGCAGTATTTT. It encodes CASSLVPSGSGGTDTQYF. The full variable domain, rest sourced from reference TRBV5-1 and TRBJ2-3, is KAGVTQTPRYLIKTRGQQVTLSCSPISGHRSVSWYQQTPGQGLQFLFEYFSETQRNKGNFPGRFSGRQFSNSRSEMNVSTLELGDSALYLCASSLVPSGSGGTDTQYFGPGTRLTVL.

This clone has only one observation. Here the CDR3 reads CASSITGTRLDTQYF. The CDR3 bases are TGTGCCAGCAGCATCACCGGGACTAGACTAGATACGCAGTATTTT. V usage is TRBV7-2 and J usage is TRBJ2-3, with 8 bases fitting TRBD2. The CDR3 runs to 15 residues. The V gene end was trimmed by 5 bases and the J gene end by 5 bases; junction bases not matched to a gene: 9. Germline V lookup: CDR1 SGHTA, CDR2 FQGNSA.

The CDR3 sequence: CASSWLAGVGSGELFF. CDR3 coding DNA: TGCGCCAGCAGCTGGTTGGCGGGAGTTGGGTCCGGGGAGCTGTTTTTT. The genes are TRBV5-1 and TRBJ2-2; 7 nucleotides line up with TRBD2. There are 16 residues in the CDR3. V trimming: 3 bases; J trimming: 6 bases; junction bases outside the gene matches: 11. Germline values: CDR1 SGHRS, CDR2 YFSETQ.

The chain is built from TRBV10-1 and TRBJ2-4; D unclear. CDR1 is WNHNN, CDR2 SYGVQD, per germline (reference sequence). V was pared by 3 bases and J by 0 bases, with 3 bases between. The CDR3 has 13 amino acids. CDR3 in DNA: TGCGCCAGCAGTGATCTAGCCAAAAACATTCAGTACTTC. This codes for CASSDLAKNIQYF.